The 26 T cell receptor beta chains listed next were all sequenced from one sample in a study of T cell repertoires in cytomegalovirus infection. TCRdb analysed the reads with MiXCR anew, one entry per CDR3 protein. Of around 89,000 distinct CDR3 sequences in the sample, approximately 30% are singletons; the top ten hold approximately 75%. Antigen specificity for these receptors is unknown. The source material was CD8+ T cells from cultured PBMCs, sampled from culture after CMV antigen stimulation. These receptors all stem from a human donor in good health (CMV status not recorded). Some clones in this sample may be carry-over from other donors' samples.

This chain joins TRBV5-8 and TRBJ1-1; 8 bases are shared with TRBD1. J was trimmed by 0 bases and V by 0 bases; bases with no gene match: 4. Germline CDR1 SGHTS, CDR2 YDEGEE. The CDR3 has 16 residues. This CDR3 is CASSLGTGSLNTEAFF. CDR3 bases: TGTGCCAGCAGCTTGGGGACAGGGAGTTTGAACACTGAAGCTTTCTTT. The whole variable domain, remainder taken from reference TRBV5-8 and TRBJ1-1, is EAGVTQSPTHLIKTRGQQATLRCSPISGHTSVYWYQQALGLGLQFLLWYDEGEERNRGNFPPRFSGRQFPNYSSELNVNALELEDSALYLCASSLGTGSLNTEAFFGQGTRLTVV.

This clonotype was found a few times. The chain couples TRBV23-1 to TRBJ1-1, with 8 nucleotides matching TRBD1. TRBV23-1 is designated an ORF whose function remains uncertain. This CDR3 has 15 residues. CDR3: CAAEKTGVKNTEAFF. The CDR3 region has the DNA TGCGCAGCGGAAAAGACAGGGGTCAAGAACACTGAAGCTTTCTTT.

This sequence joins TRBV29-1 and TRBJ1-1, with D possibly being TRBD1 (5 bases). Germline CDR1 SQVTM, CDR2 ANQGSEA. Trimming left V 4 bases short and J 2 bases short, with 11 bases between. The CDR3 has 13 residues. The CDR3, as DNA: TGCAGCGTTGTAGGAGGGGACAACACTGAAGCTTTCTTT. Protein product: CSVVGGDNTEAFF.

This clonotype was counted many times. The chain has TRBV7-2 and TRBJ2-1; D not certain. V was trimmed by 4 bases and J by 0 bases, leaving 4 bases between them. The CDR3 extends over 13 amino acids. CDR1 is SGHTA, CDR2 FQGNSA, per germline. The CDR3 region has the DNA TGTGCCAGCAGCTCAAGCTCCTACAATGAGCAGTTCTTC. It translates to CASSSSSYNEQFF.

This sequence joins TRBV12-3 or TRBV12-4 and TRBJ1-1; D may be TRBD1 (6 bases). The CDR3 is 13 amino acids. V lost 7 bases and J lost 3, with 12 bases in between. CDR3 in DNA: TGTGCCAGCATTATAAGGGGGGACACTGAAGCTTTCTTT. The encoded protein is CASIIRGDTEAFF.

This clonotype was observed at least ten times. This sequence joins TRBV6-1 and TRBJ2-7; tentative D call: TRBD2 (6 bases). Germline V gene data show CDR1 as MNHNS and CDR2 as SASEGT. CDR3 length: 13 residues. Trimming shortened V by 6 bases and J by 5 bases, and 14 bases separated the two germline ends. The CDR3 here is CASSPDGGNEQYF. The CDR3 DNA reads as TGTGCCAGCAGCCCCGACGGGGGAAACGAGCAGTACTTC.

The chain carries TRBV11-2 and TRBJ1-3, with D unresolved. Looked up from germline, CDR1 is SGHAT and CDR2 is FQNNGV. This CDR3 spans 15 amino acids. V lost 1 base to trimming and J lost 0 bases, with 7 bases between them. CDR3: CASSLGWVSGNTIYF. CDR3 coding DNA: TGTGCCAGCAGCTTAGGTTGGGTCTCTGGAAACACCATATATTTT. Supplemented by reference TRBV11-2 and TRBJ1-3, the full variable domain reads EAGVAQSPRYKIIEKRQSVAFWCNPISGHATLYWYQQILGQGPKLLIQFQNNGVVDDSQLPKDRFSAERLKGVDSTLKIQPAKLEDSAVYLCASSLGWVSGNTIYFGEGSWLTVV.

CDR3 DNA sequence: TGTGCCACCAGCAGAGGTCCGGGCTATGAGCAGTTCTTC. This codes for CATSRGPGYEQFF. The chain carries TRBV15 and TRBJ2-1; D remains ambiguous. V lost 1 base to trimming and J lost 8 bases, with 9 bases between them. The CDR3 runs 13 residues. Germline CDR1 reads LNHNV; CDR2 reads YYDKDF (reference sequence).

This clonotype was seen more than once but under ten times. The chain joins TRBV4-2 to TRBJ2-7; weak D call: TRBD2 (6 bases). V gave up 0 bases and J gave up 0 bases, with 9 bases separating them. The CDR3 is 15 amino acids. CDR1 and CDR2 (germline): LGHNA, YNFKEQ. This CDR3 reads CASSQDWEASYEQYF. For the CDR3, the DNA is TGTGCCAGCAGCCAAGATTGGGAGGCCTCCTACGAGCAGTACTTC.

The genes are TRBV20-1 and TRBJ2-1, with D possibly matching TRBD2 (6 bases). Germline V gives CDR1 DFQATT, CDR2 SNEGSKA (reference sequence). The CDR3 sequence is 16 residues long. Trimming stripped 4 bases from V and 4 bases from J, with 20 bases between. CDR3 in DNA: TGCAGTGCTACGGGCGTCTTGAGCGGGCATTACAATGAGCAGTTCTTC. This encodes CSATGVLSGHYNEQFF.

This chain connects TRBV6-2 or TRBV6-3 to TRBJ2-7; 10 positions match TRBD1. The CDR3 consists of 14 residues. The germline V gene encodes CDR1 MNHEY and CDR2 SVGEGT. With V trimmed by 7 bases and J by 9 bases, 12 bases remained unmatched. In nucleotides, the CDR3 is TGTGCCAGCACCACCGGGACAGGGGTTGGATGGCAGTACTTC. Translated: CASTTGTGVGWQYF.

The V and J genes are TRBV7-8 and TRBJ1-3; D gene uncertain. The germline V gene encodes CDR1 SGHVS and CDR2 FQNEAQ. V was trimmed by 3 bases and J by 8 bases, leaving 17 bases between them. The length of the CDR3 is 15 residues. The CDR3 protein is CASSFRLSNEDTIYF. CDR3 nucleotides: TGTGCCAGCAGCTTTCGACTGAGCAACGAGGACACCATATATTTT.

Comments on this clonotype: At one of its ends the junction is not consistent with the germline gene, which may arise from a read error. CDR3 region: CASSLTGSELTDKQYF. CDR3 DNA sequence: TGTGCCAGCAGCCTAACGGGTAGCGAGCTCACAGATAAGCAGTATTTT. The chain links TRBV7-3 to TRBJ2-3; tentatively, D is TRBD2 (5 bases). CDR1 is SGHTA and CDR2 is FQGTGA in the germline V gene. This CDR3 has 16 residues.

A few counts support this clonotype. The CDR3 DNA sequence: TGTGCCAGCAGTTTGAGTCACTATACCGGGGAGCTGTTTTTT. Protein product: CASSLSHYTGELFF. This chain links TRBV12-3 or TRBV12-4 with TRBJ2-2; D ambiguous. Deletions cut 3 bases from V and 5 bases from J, with 10 bases between. The CDR3 has 14 amino acids.

CDR3 sequence: CASSASGRYNEQFF. The DNA for the CDR3 is TGTGCCAGCAGCGCTTCGGGACGGTACAATGAGCAGTTCTTC. This chain links TRBV5-6 with TRBJ2-1; TRBD1 or TRBD2 may be the D gene (5 bases each). CDR1 and CDR2 (germline): SGHDT, YYEEEE. Trimming removed 4 bases from V and 4 bases from J, with 12 bases in between. This CDR3 region has 14 residues.

This clonotype has a handful of counts. The chain employs TRBV30 and TRBJ1-5, with 7 bases that match TRBD1. V lost 0 bases, J lost 5 bases, and 16 bases stayed unmatched. Germline V gene lookup returns CDR1 GTSNPN and CDR2 SVGIG (reference sequence). The CDR3 has 18 residues. CDR3: CAWSVKGGEVLLDQPQHF. The DNA for the CDR3 is TGTGCCTGGAGTGTAAAAGGGGGCGAAGTTCTCCTCGATCAGCCCCAGCATTTT.

This clonotype has only a few counts. The gene calls are TRBV12-3 or TRBV12-4 and TRBJ1-5; D is undetermined. The CDR3 has 14 residues. With 5 bases removed from V and 0 bases from J, the gap between germline ends came to 8 bases. The CDR3 bases are TGTGCCAGCAGTAACCTCGATAGCAATCAGCCCCAGCATTTT. It translates to CASSNLDSNQPQHF.

This clonotype occurred a few times. The chain carries TRBV7-6 and TRBJ2-7; maybe TRBD1 (5 bases). There are 15 residues in the CDR3. Germline V gene sequence: CDR1 SGHVS, CDR2 FNYEAQ. Trimming left V 1 base short and J 2 bases short, with 12 bases between. CDR3 DNA: TGTGCCAGCAGCTTAGTTTGGGGCAGCACCTACGAGCAGTACTTC. Its protein is CASSLVWGSTYEQYF.

The rearrangement links TRBV15 to TRBJ2-7; 9 bases map to TRBD1. Germline CDR1 is LNHNV and CDR2 is YYDKDF (reference sequence). V gave up 3 bases and J gave up 3 bases; unmatched junction bases: 6. The CDR3 sequence is 15 residues long. In nucleotides, the CDR3 is TGTGCCACCAGCAGCCCAGACAGGGGGTACTACGAGCAGTACTTC. Residues: CATSSPDRGYYEQYF.

J is TRBJ1-1 and V is TRBV19; D perhaps matches TRBD1 (6 bases). Germline V lookup: CDR1 LNHDA, CDR2 SQIVND (reference sequence). V lost 5 bases to trimming and J lost 0 bases, with 16 bases between them. This CDR3 is built from 16 residues. CDR3 DNA sequence: TGTGCCAGTAGTCCCCGACAGGAAATGATGAACACTGAAGCTTTCTTT. Amino acid sequence: CASSPRQEMMNTEAFF.

This clonotype was detected a few times. This may be a read error: a much more frequent sequence differs by one nucleotide. The chain is built from TRBV12-3 or TRBV12-4 and TRBJ1-1; 7 positions agree with TRBD1. The V and J ends lost 3 bases and 4 bases, in that order; junction bases with no gene match: 5. The CDR3 has 14 residues. The CDR3 nucleotides read TGTGCCAGCAGTTTGACAGGGTGGAGCACTGAAGCTTTCTTT. Protein: CASSLTGWSTEAFF.

The chain combines TRBV4-1 with TRBJ1-3; 7 bases line up with TRBD1. Germline V gene lookup returns CDR1 MGHRA and CDR2 YSYEKL. With 2 bases clipped from V and 0 bases from J, the junction kept 4 bases outside the gene matches. The CDR3 contains 16 residues. CDR3 bases: TGCGCCAGCAGCCAAATGGGACAGATCTCTGGAAACACCATATATTTT. Translation: CASSQMGQISGNTIYF.

The chain links TRBV6-1 to TRBJ1-5; a possible D gene is TRBD1 (5 bases). CDR3 size: 18 residues. The germline V gene encodes CDR1 MNHNS and CDR2 SASEGT. Trimming stripped 6 bases from V and 5 bases from J, with 26 bases between. This CDR3 is CASSRGTEGPINHQPQHF. The CDR3 bases are TGTGCCAGCAGCCGCGGGACCGAGGGACCTATTAACCATCAGCCCCAGCATTTT.

There are a few counts of this clonotype. The chain recombines TRBV7-8 with TRBJ1-1; D call uncertain. This CDR3 comprises 13 residues. Trimming pared 1 base from V and 8 bases from J, leaving 11 bases between. Looked up from germline, CDR1 is SGHVS and CDR2 is FQNEAQ. The CDR3 DNA reads as TGTGCCAGCAGCTTAGACCCGGTTAAGGAAGCTTTCTTT. Its translation is CASSLDPVKEAFF.

This clonotype was observed at least ten times. This rearrangement joins TRBV7-2 to TRBJ2-5; perhaps TRBD2 as D (5 bases). This CDR3 spans 15 amino acids. The V gene's germline CDR1 is SGHTA and CDR2 FQGNSA. V lost 2 bases and J 5 bases, leaving 15 bases between the germline ends. The CDR3 here is CASSLIRGAVETQYF. In DNA, the CDR3 is TGTGCCAGCAGCTTAATCCGGGGTGCCGTGGAGACCCAGTACTTC. Based on the CDR3 plus reference TRBV7-2 and TRBJ2-5, the full variable domain is GAGVSQSPSNKVTEKGKDVELRCDPISGHTALYWYRQSLGQGLEFLIYFQGNSAPDKSGLPSDRFSAERTGGSVSTLTIQRTQQEDSAVYLCASSLIRGAVETQYFGPGTRLLVL.

This clonotype has ten or more counts. The V gene is TRBV12-3 or TRBV12-4, the J gene TRBJ1-4, with D unresolved. CDR3 size: 16 residues. V was pared by 6 bases and J by 7 bases, with 21 bases between. The chain's CDR3 is CASSLWLGAEGEKLFF. CDR3 nucleotides: TGTGCCAGCAGCCTCTGGTTGGGAGCCGAGGGTGAAAAACTGTTTTTT.